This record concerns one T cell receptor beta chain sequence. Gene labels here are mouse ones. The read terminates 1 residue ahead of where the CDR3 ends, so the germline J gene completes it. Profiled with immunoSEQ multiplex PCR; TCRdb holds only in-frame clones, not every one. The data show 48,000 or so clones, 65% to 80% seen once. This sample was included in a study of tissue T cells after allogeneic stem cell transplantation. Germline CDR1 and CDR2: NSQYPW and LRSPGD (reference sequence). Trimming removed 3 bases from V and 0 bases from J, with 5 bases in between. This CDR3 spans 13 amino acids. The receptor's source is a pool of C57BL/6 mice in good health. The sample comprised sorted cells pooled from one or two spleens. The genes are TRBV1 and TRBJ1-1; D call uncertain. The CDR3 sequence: CTCSARTNTEVFF. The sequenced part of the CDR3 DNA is TGCACCTGCAGTGCGAGGACAAACACAGAAGTCTTC.